The present TCR beta chain was sequenced within a study of T cell repertoires in cytomegalovirus infection. The study's findings and limits: HLA-C-restricted TCR beta clonotypes specific for CMV led the ex vivo response. Cumulated frequencies of public TCR beta families served to identify carriers of CMV plus the relevant HLA.

TCRdb itself ran the reads through MiXCR, one entry per CDR3 protein. Of more than 350,000 distinct CDR3 sequences listed, approximately 31% are singletons. Germline assignment: CDR1 SGHDN and CDR2 FVKESK. With 4 bases removed from V and 2 bases from J, the gap between germline ends came to 18 bases. The CDR3 runs 17 residues. This clonotype has more than one count but fewer than ten. What it recognizes is unknown. The material sequenced was PBMCs. The clonotype comes from a human donor in good health (CMV status not recorded). Some clones in this sample may be carry-over from other donors' samples. The chain has TRBV14 and TRBJ2-1; D is ambiguous. The CDR3 nucleotides read TGTGCCAGCAGCCCGACCCCACTCCATAATACCTACAATGAGCAGTTCTTC. Its protein product is CASSPTPLHNTYNEQFF.